This T cell receptor beta chain comes out of a study of blood T cell repertoires in COVID-19. Background on the study: T cells, B-cell-depleted T cells, or PBMCs provided the cDNA or gDNA that served as material.

In germline, CDR1 is SGHRS, CDR2 YFSETQ. V was pared by 0 bases and J by 7 bases, with 8 bases of the junction left unmatched. The CDR3 sequence is 15 residues long. The cohort comprised adults aged about 18 to 100 years residing in 24 US areas. The recovered donors of Cohort 3 showed two negative PCRs, clearance, or symptom resolution. TCRdb's copy holds only in-frame clones and misses some; the assay was immunoSEQ multiplex PCR. This sample carries under 450,000 clones, more than 70% of them seen once, and the ten largest clones take 1.3%. The receptor comes from a man aged 30 to 45 who had recovered from COVID-19. The rearrangement uses TRBV5-1 and TRBJ1-2; 8 bases align to TRBD1. Sequenced input: PBMCs or T cells enriched from blood (not recorded which). The CDR3 sequence: CASSLAEGRGLGYTF. The DNA for the CDR3 is TGCGCCAGCAGCTTGGCCGAGGGCAGGGGGCTTGGCTACACCTTC.